These 3 T cell receptor beta chains were sequenced from one sample in a study of STAT5B mutations in CD4+ large granular lymphocyte leukemia. TCRdb keeps only in-frame clones here, not all; method: immunoSEQ multiplex PCR. The sample shows 30,000 to 40,000 clones, more than 60% of them seen only once. The material sequenced was CD4+ T cells from blood buffy coats. Every receptor here comes from a human donor in good health.

This chain links TRBV30 with TRBJ2-5; TRBD1 is a possible D gene (7 bases). The CDR3 is 13 amino acids. Trimming stripped 5 bases from V and 9 bases from J, with 19 bases between. Germline V gene data show CDR1 as GTSNPN and CDR2 as SVGIG (reference sequence). The CDR3 spells CAWETGVREAQYF. The CDR3 coding sequence is TGTGCCTGGGAAACAGGGGTCAGGGAGGCCCAGTACTTC.

The chain uses TRBV7-6 and TRBJ1-3; D remains unclear. Trimming removed 5 bases at V and 0 bases at J, with 14 bases between. Germline CDR1 SGHVS, CDR2 FNYEAQ. The CDR3 contains 16 residues. For the CDR3, the DNA is TGTGCCAGCAGCCGGACCGAGACTACCTCTGGAAACACCATATATTTT. Its protein product is CASSRTETTSGNTIYF.

This chain joins TRBV19 and TRBJ1-2; D possibly corresponds to TRBD1 (6 bases). Germline loops: CDR1 LNHDA, CDR2 SQIVND (reference sequence). This CDR3 spans 13 amino acids. Between the trimmed V and J ends, which lost 11 bases and 3 bases, there was a span of 16 bases. As DNA, the CDR3 is TGTGCCGGCCGGGACACGGGGGACTATGGCTACACCTTC. Protein product: CAGRDTGDYGYTF.